This TCR beta chain was captured by sequencing in a study of T cells after yellow fever vaccination. Study in general: It was SMART-Seq v4 Ultra Low Input that prepared the fractions with low cell numbers.

The V end was cut by 1 base, the J end by 2 bases, with 24 bases between. This CDR3 is built from 20 residues. Germline values: CDR1 MDHEN, CDR2 SYDVKM. Study results and limitations: Peaking faster, on day 5 versus 15, the secondary response was nonetheless weaker. Most primary-vaccination clones recurred post-booster (nearly 98% CD4, over 70% CD8).

A process of 5'RACE template switching, which added a universal primer site and UMIs, was used to make TCR cDNA. TCRdb used MiXCR to reprocess the 5' RACE reads, holding one entry per CDR3 protein. In the table there are 550,000 or so distinct CDR3 sequences, about 19% of which are singletons. Comments on this clonotype: The antigen is not known.

This specimen was PBMCs, taken 15 days after the yellow fever booster vaccination. This rearrangement joins TRBV28 to TRBJ1-5; a weak D match, TRBD1 (6 bases). The receptor comes from a man aged 25-45 years who received the YFV17D yellow fever vaccine. The CDR3 spells CASSLSLSNRQALGNQPQHF. In nucleotides, the CDR3 is TGTGCCAGCAGTTTATCCCTCTCAAACCGACAGGCCCTGGGCAATCAGCCCCAGCATTTT.